This T cell receptor (beta chain) was sequenced during a study of T cell changes during pregnancy in multiple sclerosis (dated by TCRdb to between 2018 and 2021). As for the study more broadly: In women with multiple sclerosis, the researchers looked at how the T cell repertoire shifted as pregnancy progressed.

Looking up the germline V gene (reference sequence) yields CDR1 MNHEY and CDR2 SMNVEV. V is cut by 2 bases and J by 5 bases, and the space between the germline ends is 10 bases. The CDR3, cysteine through phenylalanine, is 15 amino acids long. The sequence is cut down to CDR3 DNA, 45 bases in frame from base 1. On this clone itself: Its target antigen remains unknown. There are no base qualities to consult, and no much larger clone falls within one base.

Libraries came from the immunoSEQ multiplex PCR assay. TCRdb carries this immuneACCESS record with in-frame sequences only. Its versions omit some clonotypes, under half of them owing to an unresolved V gene in the studies checked, with the rest unexplained. The sample table lists about 28,000 clones, approximately 91% of them with a count of one. The biggest ten clones account for 0.45% to 0.7% of the sample. The source was CD4+ T cells from peripheral blood mononuclear cells, collected in the first trimester of pregnancy. Recombination joined TRBV27 with TRBJ1-6; the best D guess is TRBD1, with 5 bases matching. The receptor was derived from a female donor in good health, enrolled as a control in a pregnancy study. For the CDR3, the sequence is CASSLPAGNNSPLHF. The DNA is as follows: TGTGCCAGCAGTTTACCCGCAGGGAATAATTCACCCCTCCACTTT.